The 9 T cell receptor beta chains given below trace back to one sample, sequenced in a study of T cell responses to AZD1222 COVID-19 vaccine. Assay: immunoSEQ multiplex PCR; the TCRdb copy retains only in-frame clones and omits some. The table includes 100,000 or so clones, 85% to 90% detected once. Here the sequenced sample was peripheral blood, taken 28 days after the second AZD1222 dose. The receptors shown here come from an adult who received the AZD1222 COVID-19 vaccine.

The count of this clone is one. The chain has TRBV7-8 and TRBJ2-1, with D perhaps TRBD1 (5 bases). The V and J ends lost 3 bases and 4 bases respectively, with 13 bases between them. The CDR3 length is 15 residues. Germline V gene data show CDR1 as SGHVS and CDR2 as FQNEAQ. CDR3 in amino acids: CASSFTGGTYNEQFF. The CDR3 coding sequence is TGTGCCAGCAGCTTCACAGGCGGCACTTACAATGAGCAGTTCTTC.

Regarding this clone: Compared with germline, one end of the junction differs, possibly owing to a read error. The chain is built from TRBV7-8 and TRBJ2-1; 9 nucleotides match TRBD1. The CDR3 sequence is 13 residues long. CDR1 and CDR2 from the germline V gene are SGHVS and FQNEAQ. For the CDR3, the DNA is TGTGCCAGCAGCTCATACGGGGACAGGGAGCGGTTCTTC. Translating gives CASSSYGDRERFF. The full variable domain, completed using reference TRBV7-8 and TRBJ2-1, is GAGVSQSPRYKVAKRGQDVALRCDPISGHVSLFWYQQALGQGPEFLTYFQNEAQLDKSGLPSDRFFAERPEGSVSTLKIQRTQQEDSAVYLCASSSYGDRERFFGPGTRLTVL.

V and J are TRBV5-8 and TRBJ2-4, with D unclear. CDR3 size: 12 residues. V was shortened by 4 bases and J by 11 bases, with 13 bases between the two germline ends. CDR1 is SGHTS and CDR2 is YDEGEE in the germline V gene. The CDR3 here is CASSRLLVLQYF. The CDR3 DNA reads TGTGCCAGCAGCAGGCTTCTAGTGCTTCAGTACTTC. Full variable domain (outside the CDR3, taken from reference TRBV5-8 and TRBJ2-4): EAGVTQSPTHLIKTRGQQATLRCSPISGHTSVYWYQQALGLGLQFLLWYDEGEERNRGNFPPRFSGRQFPNYSSELNVNALELEDSALYLCASSRLLVLQYFGAGTRLSVL.

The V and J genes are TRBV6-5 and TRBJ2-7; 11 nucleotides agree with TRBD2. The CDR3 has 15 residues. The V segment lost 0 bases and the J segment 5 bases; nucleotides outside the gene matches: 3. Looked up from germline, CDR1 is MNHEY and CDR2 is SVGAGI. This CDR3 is CASSYSASGRNEQYF. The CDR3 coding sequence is TGTGCCAGCAGTTACTCGGCTAGCGGGAGGAACGAGCAGTACTTC.

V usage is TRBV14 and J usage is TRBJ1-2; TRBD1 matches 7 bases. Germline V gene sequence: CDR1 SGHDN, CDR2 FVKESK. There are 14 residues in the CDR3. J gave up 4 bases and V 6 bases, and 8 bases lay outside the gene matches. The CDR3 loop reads CASRLTGEAYGYTF. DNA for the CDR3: TGTGCCAGCAGGCTCACAGGGGAGGCCTATGGCTACACCTTC.

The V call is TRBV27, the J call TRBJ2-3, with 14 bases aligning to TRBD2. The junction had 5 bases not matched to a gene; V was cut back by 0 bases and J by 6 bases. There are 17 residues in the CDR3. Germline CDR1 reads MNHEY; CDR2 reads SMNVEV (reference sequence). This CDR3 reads CASSLSGLAGESDTQYF. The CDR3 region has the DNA TGTGCCAGCAGTTTATCGGGACTAGCGGGAGAATCGGATACGCAGTATTTT.

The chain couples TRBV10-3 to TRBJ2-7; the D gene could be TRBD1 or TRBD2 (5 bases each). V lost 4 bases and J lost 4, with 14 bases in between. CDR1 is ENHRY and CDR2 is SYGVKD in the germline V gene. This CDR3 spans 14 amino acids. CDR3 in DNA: TGTGCCATCAGTGGGGGGACGGAAATTTACGAGCAGTACTTC. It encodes CAISGGTEIYEQYF.

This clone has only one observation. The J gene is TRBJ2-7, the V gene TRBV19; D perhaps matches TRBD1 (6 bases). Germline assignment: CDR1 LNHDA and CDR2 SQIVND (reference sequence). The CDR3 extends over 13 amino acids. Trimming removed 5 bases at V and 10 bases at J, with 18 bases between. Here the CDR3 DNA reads TGTGCCAGTAGTCCAGAGGACAGTCCTATCCAGTACTTC. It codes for CASSPEDSPIQYF. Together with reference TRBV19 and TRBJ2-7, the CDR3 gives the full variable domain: DGGITQSPKYLFRKEGQNVTLSCEQNLNHDAMYWYRQDPGQGLRLIYYSQIVNDFQKGDIAEGYSVSREKKESFPLTVTSAQKNPTAFYLCASSPEDSPIQYFGPGTRLTVT.

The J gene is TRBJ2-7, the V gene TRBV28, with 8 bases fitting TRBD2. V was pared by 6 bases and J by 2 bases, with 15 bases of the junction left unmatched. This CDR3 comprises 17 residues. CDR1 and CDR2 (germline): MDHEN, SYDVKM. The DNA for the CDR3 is TGTGCCAGCAGCCCAAAACTGGGCGGGAGGACGCCCTACGAGCAGTACTTC. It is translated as CASSPKLGGRTPYEQYF.